One and the same sample provided the 18 T cell receptor beta chains below, sequenced in a study of T cell responses to AZD1222 COVID-19 vaccine (dated by TCRdb to the early 2020s). Libraries were made using the immunoSEQ multiplex PCR assay. The table comes from immuneACCESS by way of TCRdb, which keeps in-frame sequences with V and J called. Part of the clones is missing from these tables; in studies checked, under half for an unresolved V gene and the rest for unknown reasons. This sample comprises more than 100,000 clones, 87% of them detected only once. The ten top clones hold approximately 1.5% of the sample. What the time point label conveys for this sample: baseline before first vaccination. The sample consisted of peripheral blood, taken on day 0 of AZD1222 vaccination. These receptors all come from an adult in good health.

The chain couples TRBV27 to TRBJ2-6; D is unclear. Germline CDR1 is MNHEY and CDR2 is SMNVEV (reference sequence). This CDR3 region has 14 residues. V was pared by 3 bases and J by 0 bases, with 3 bases between. The DNA of the CDR3 is TGTGCCAGCAGTTTCCTCTCTGGGGCCAACGTCCTGACTTTC. Its translation: CASSFLSGANVLTF.

The chain employs TRBV4-1 and TRBJ2-1, with 8 bases matching TRBD2. Germline CDR1 and CDR2: MGHRA and YSYEKL. CDR3 size: 18 residues. V lost 1 base to trimming and J lost 0 bases; unmatched junction nucleotides: 8. The CDR3 DNA reads TGCGCCAGCAGCCAAGCGGCGCTAGCGGGTAGCTCCTACAATGAGCAGTTCTTC. Its translation: CASSQAALAGSSYNEQFF.

The chain combines TRBV7-8 with TRBJ2-5; TRBD1 or TRBD2 may be the D gene (6 bases each). Germline V gene sequence: CDR1 SGHVS, CDR2 FQNEAQ. The V gene lost 5 bases and the J gene lost 9 bases, with 10 bases spanning the gap. CDR3 length: 11 residues. CDR3 amino acids: CASSQGGSQYF. Written as DNA, the CDR3 is TGTGCCAGCAGCCAAGGGGGGTCCCAGTACTTC.

The J gene is TRBJ1-4, the V gene TRBV5-5, with D possibly matching TRBD1 (5 bases). Trimming stripped 5 bases from V and 1 base from J, with 12 bases between. The CDR3 is 15 residues long. CDR1 and CDR2 from the germline V gene are SGHKS and YYEKEE (reference sequence). CDR3: CASSSNQGTNEKLFF. CDR3 DNA sequence: TGTGCCAGCAGTTCTAACCAGGGAACTAATGAAAAACTGTTTTTT.

This clone was seen a single time. The V call is TRBV5-4, the J call TRBJ1-1; no definite D call. From germline, CDR1 is SGHNT and CDR2 YYREEE (reference sequence). V dropped 4 bases and J dropped 1 base, with 8 bases sitting between them. The CDR3 covers 13 residues. The CDR3 DNA reads as TGTGCCAGCAGCACTGACCAGAACACTGAAGCTTTCTTT. It is translated as CASSTDQNTEAFF.

This clone has just one count. The genes are TRBV5-1 and TRBJ1-4; the D is unclear. V lost 4 bases and J 0 bases, leaving 7 bases between the germline ends. This CDR3 region has 14 residues. The germline V gene has CDR1 SGHRS and CDR2 YFSETQ. The CDR3 sequence: CASSPRATNEKLFF. DNA of the CDR3: TGCGCCAGCAGCCCTCGAGCAACTAATGAAAAACTGTTTTTT.

The chain links TRBV2 to TRBJ1-2; TRBD1 matches 12 bases. The germline CDR1 and CDR2 sequences are SNHLY and FYNNEI. V was clipped by 6 bases and J by 8 bases; unmatched bases: 7. This CDR3 is built from 14 residues. CDR3 nucleotides: TGTGCCAGCAGCGTTGGGACAGGGGGCAACGGCTACACCTTC. It codes for CASSVGTGGNGYTF.

J is TRBJ2-5 and V is TRBV5-1; 10 nucleotides line up with TRBD2. This CDR3 comprises 15 residues. The germline V gene has CDR1 SGHRS and CDR2 YFSETQ. V gave up 5 bases and J gave up 2 bases; unmatched junction bases: 6. CDR3 loop: CASRKLAGVQETQYF. The CDR3 coding sequence is TGCGCCAGCAGGAAGCTAGCGGGGGTACAAGAGACCCAGTACTTC.

V and J are TRBV11-2 and TRBJ2-7; D is perhaps TRBD2 (5 bases). Trimming stripped 4 bases from V and 5 bases from J, with 9 bases between. Per the germline V gene, CDR1 is SGHAT and CDR2 is FQNNGV. CDR3 length: 12 amino acids. This CDR3 reads CASSSAGNEQYF. The CDR3 DNA sequence: TGTGCCAGCAGCTCGGCGGGCAACGAGCAGTACTTC.

The CDR3 DNA is TGTGCCAGCTCCGGGACAGAGTATAGCAATCAGCCCCAGCATTTT. This gives the protein CASSGTEYSNQPQHF. The chain links TRBV18 to TRBJ1-5; 7 positions match TRBD1. Germline trimming cut 6 bases from V and 0 bases from J; bases unmatched to any gene: 5. This CDR3 spans 15 amino acids. CDR1 and CDR2 from the germline V gene are KGHSH and LQKENI. The full variable domain, in which reference TRBV18 and TRBJ1-5 provide the parts outside the CDR3, is NAGVMQNPRHLVRRRGQEARLRCSPMKGHSHVYWYRQLPEEGLKFMVYLQKENIIDESGMPKERFSAEFPKEGPSILRIQQVVRGDSAAYFCASSGTEYSNQPQHFGDGTRLSIL.

The chain joins TRBV23-1 to TRBJ1-1, with a tentative D call TRBD1 (5 bases). TRBV23-1 is sorted into the ORF group, with uncertain function. V lost 5 bases and J lost 3, with 10 bases in between. This CDR3 has 13 residues. The CDR3 DNA reads TGCGCCAGCAGTACTCAGGGAGACACTGAAGCTTTCTTT. Its translation is CASSTQGDTEAFF.

The chain has TRBV7-2 and TRBJ1-3; TRBD1 is a possible D gene (6 bases). CDR1 SGHTA and CDR2 FQGNSA come from the germline V gene. This CDR3 contains 15 residues. V lost 6 bases to trimming and J lost 0 bases, with 12 bases between them. The CDR3 loop is CASRMQGNSGNTIYF. In DNA form, the CDR3 reads TGTGCCAGCAGAATGCAGGGGAACTCTGGAAACACCATATATTTT.

This clone was observed a handful of times. The CDR3 here is CASSRQGGYWSYEQYF. As DNA, the CDR3 is TGCGCCAGCAGTAGACAGGGTGGTTATTGGTCCTACGAGCAGTACTTC. This chain links TRBV23-1 with TRBJ2-7; 7 bases are a match to TRBD1. TRBV23-1 is annotated as an ORF whose role is uncertain. The length of the CDR3 is 16 residues. V shed 5 bases and J 1 base; nucleotides not matched to a gene: 11.

The chain links TRBV28 to TRBJ1-2; D is ambiguous. Trimming left V 4 bases short and J 0 bases short, with 12 bases between. The CDR3 has 15 amino acids. Germline V gene sequence: CDR1 MDHEN, CDR2 SYDVKM. The CDR3 spells CASSWPDKSNYGYTF. In nucleotides, the CDR3 is TGTGCCAGCAGTTGGCCAGATAAGTCTAACTATGGCTACACCTTC.

The chain joins TRBV25-1 to TRBJ2-3; TRBD1 might be the D (5 bases). The germline V gene has CDR1 MGHDK and CDR2 SYGVNS. This CDR3 is built from 18 residues. V dropped 1 base and J dropped 6 bases, with 23 bases sitting between them. The CDR3 region is CASSESARWTHRSDTQYF. CDR3 nucleotide sequence: TGTGCCAGCAGTGAATCGGCTAGGTGGACACACAGATCGGATACGCAGTATTTT.

Written as DNA, the CDR3 is TGTGCCAGCAGCTTGCAGGGCTGGGGGGCTGAAGCTTTCTTT. Translation: CASSLQGWGAEAFF. The chain recombines TRBV5-4 with TRBJ1-1; tentative D call: TRBD1 (5 bases). The CDR3 covers 14 residues. Germline V gene lookup returns CDR1 SGHNT and CDR2 YYREEE (reference sequence). V shed 1 base and J shed 6 bases, with 13 bases lying between them.

This clone was recorded only once. J is TRBJ2-6 and V is TRBV7-2; no reliable D call. CDR3 length: 15 residues. V was shortened by 1 base and J by 2 bases, with 6 bases between the two germline ends. Germline CDR1 reads SGHTA; CDR2 reads FQGNSA. The CDR3 DNA is TGTGCCAGCAGCTTAGTCGGCGCTGGGGCCAACGTCCTGACTTTC. Translated: CASSLVGAGANVLTF.

The genes are TRBV28 and TRBJ2-3; 8 positions agree with TRBD2. Germline V CDR1 and CDR2: MDHEN, SYDVKM. The CDR3 runs to 16 residues. The junction had 10 bases not matched to a gene; V was cut back by 6 bases and J by 2 bases. CDR3 bases: TGTGCCAGCAGCTCGTGGGGTAGCGGGGACACAGATACGCAGTATTTT. It codes for CASSSWGSGDTDTQYF. Based on the CDR3 plus reference TRBV28 and TRBJ2-3, the full variable domain is DVKVTQSSRYLVKRTGEKVFLECVQDMDHENMFWYRQDPGLGLRLIYFSYDVKMKEKGDIPEGYSVSREKKERFSLILESASTNQTSMYLCASSSWGSGDTDTQYFGPGTRLTVL.